These T cell receptor beta chains were read from a single sample in a study of cytomegalovirus exposure and HLA in healthy donors. The protocol was immunoSEQ multiplex PCR, while the TCRdb copy is restricted to in-frame clones and leaves out a portion. The sample yields under 200,000 clones, 70% to 80% seen once. Sequenced sample: PBMCs. Receptors originate from a man younger than 40 in good health and CMV-seronegative. Each CDR3 is given with its conserved first and last residue. Fields, in order: clone size, V gene, D gene, J gene, CDR3 protein, CDR3 DNA. D genes are given only for firm matches. Some rows mark clone size as missing; the rest say once, few, many or name a class of expanded clone.

few,TRBV11-1,TRBD1,TRBJ2-3,CASSPGQYRDTQYF,TGTGCCAGCAGCCCGGGACAGTACAGGGATACGCAGTATTTT
NA,TRBV7-8,TRBD2,TRBJ2-1,CASSLTSGGTYNEQFF,TGTGCCAGCAGCTTAACTAGCGGTGGCACCTACAATGAGCAGTTCTTC
NA,TRBV5-6,NA,TRBJ1-5,CASSLEGKSNQPQHF,TGTGCCAGCAGCTTGGAGGGGAAGAGCAATCAGCCCCAGCATTTT
NA,TRBV6-4,TRBD2,TRBJ2-1,CASSVLAGGTGNEQFF,TGTGCCAGCAGTGTCCTAGCGGGAGGGACCGGCAATGAGCAGTTCTTC
NA,TRBV27,NA,TRBJ2-3,CASSWGDRGSTDTQYF,TGTGCCAGCAGTTGGGGGGATCGGGGAAGCACAGATACGCAGTATTTT
NA,TRBV4-1,TRBD1,TRBJ2-6,CASSLGQGSGANVLTF,TGCGCCAGCAGCCTCGGACAGGGGTCTGGGGCCAACGTCCTGACTTTC
NA,TRBV6-1,TRBD2,TRBJ2-1,CASSEGAGVSYNEQFF,TGTGCCAGCAGTGAAGGAGCGGGAGTGTCCTACAATGAGCAGTTCTTC
NA,TRBV11-3,TRBD2,TRBJ2-6,CASSATGGSGANVLTF,TGTGCCAGCAGCGCCACGGGGGGCTCTGGGGCCAACGTCCTGACTTTC
NA,TRBV15,TRBD1,TRBJ1-2,CATSRGIVGQGNYGYTF,TGTGCCACCAGCAGAGGCATTGTTGGACAGGGCAACTATGGCTACACCTTC
once,TRBV5-1,TRBD1,TRBJ1-5,CASSLDRGSNQPQHF,TGCGCCAGCAGCTTGGACAGGGGAAGCAATCAGCCCCAGCATTTT
NA,TRBV28,TRBD2,TRBJ2-1,CASSSGGGSSYNEQFF,TGTGCCAGCAGCTCGGGAGGCGGAAGCTCCTACAATGAGCAGTTCTTC
NA,TRBV6-1,NA,TRBJ2-5,CASSAGGQETQYF,TGTGCCAGCAGTGCTGGCGGACAAGAGACCCAGTACTTC
NA,TRBV29-1,TRBD1,TRBJ2-5,CSVTGDGETQYF,TGCAGCGTCACAGGGGATGGGGAGACCCAGTACTTC
NA,TRBV13,NA,TRBJ2-7,CASAGPYEQYF,TGTGCCAGCGCGGGCCCCTACGAGCAGTACTTC
NA,TRBV21-1,NA,TRBJ1-2,CASSKAGTVYGYTF,TGTGCCAGCAGCAAAGCCGGGACAGTATATGGCTACACCTTC
NA,TRBV18,TRBD1,TRBJ2-2,CASSPPQGGTGELFF,TGTGCCAGCTCACCCCCACAGGGGGGCACCGGGGAGCTGTTTTTT
NA,TRBV4-1,NA,TRBJ2-2,CASSQAPAGATGELFF,TGCGCCAGCAGCCAAGCCCCGGCAGGGGCCACCGGGGAGCTGTTTTTT
NA,TRBV29-1,NA,TRBJ1-2,CSVERRGKGGYTF,TGCAGCGTCGAAAGGCGGGGGAAGGGGGGCTACACCTTC
once,TRBV5-1,TRBD1,TRBJ2-7,CASSLATGGNYEQYF,TGCGCCAGCAGCTTGGCTACAGGGGGGAACTACGAGCAGTACTTC
NA,TRBV5-1,TRBD2,TRBJ2-2,CASIEKLAGGPNGELFF,TGCGCCAGCATCGAGAAACTAGCGGGAGGGCCGAACGGGGAGCTGTTTTTT
NA,TRBV2,NA,TRBJ2-5,CASSVAGIETQYF,TGTGCCAGCAGTGTCGCAGGGATAGAGACCCAGTACTTC
NA,TRBV28,NA,TRBJ2-5,CASSFMSRLDGTQYF,TGTGCCAGCAGTTTTATGTCTAGACTAGATGGGACCCAGTACTTC
NA,TRBV19,NA,TRBJ2-5,CASSTGAGVSETQYF,TGTGCCAGTAGTACCGGGGCAGGGGTTTCAGAGACCCAGTACTTC
NA,TRBV7-9,NA,TRBJ1-2,CASSHRNRERSYGYTF,TGTGCCAGCAGCCACCGAAACAGGGAAAGGTCCTATGGCTACACCTTC
few,TRBV6-5,TRBD1,TRBJ2-7,CASSYWGQPGNEQYF,TGTGCCAGCAGTTACTGGGGACAGCCTGGGAACGAGCAGTACTTC
NA,TRBV7-2,TRBD2,TRBJ2-7,CASSLILAGVHEQYF,TGTGCCAGCAGCTTAATACTAGCGGGAGTTCACGAGCAGTACTTC
NA,TRBV2,TRBD2,TRBJ2-3,CASSPKLAGGEDTQYF,TGTGCCAGCAGTCCAAAACTAGCGGGAGGTGAGGATACGCAGTATTTT
NA,TRBV6-5,TRBD1,TRBJ2-7,CASSSAGTGINEQYF,TGTGCCAGCAGTTCAGCCGGGACAGGGATCAACGAGCAGTACTTC
NA,TRBV5-1,NA,TRBJ2-3,CASSLEGSRRTDTQYF,TGCGCCAGCAGCTTGGAAGGGAGTAGGCGCACAGATACGCAGTATTTT
NA,TRBV7-2,TRBD2,TRBJ2-1,CASSRTSGVNEQFF,TGTGCCAGCAGCCGGACTAGCGGCGTGAATGAGCAGTTCTTC
NA,TRBV6-5,TRBD1,TRBJ2-7,CASSYETGGLYEQYF,TGTGCCAGCAGTTACGAGACAGGGGGCTTGTACGAGCAGTACTTC
NA,TRBV11-2,NA,TRBJ2-2,CASSLDQGWTGELFF,TGTGCCAGCAGCTTAGATCAGGGGTGGACCGGGGAGCTGTTTTTT
NA,TRBV4-1,NA,TRBJ1-5,CASSHRQKNQPQHF,TGCGCCAGCAGCCACAGACAGAAAAATCAGCCCCAGCATTTT